The next 30 T cell receptor beta chains were all read from a single sample in a study of CD8+ T cells in alopecia areata. RNA was isolated and reverse transcribed to cDNA, the sequencing template. Produced via immunoSEQ multiplex PCR; TCRdb's table is partial and in-frame only. The profile covers about 300,000 clones, none occurring a single time. A sort of pooled cutaneous lymph node cells used CD4, CD8alpha, NKG2D, NKG2ACE and other stains. The sequenced sample was CD4+ T cells sorted from a lymph node. Receptors were obtained from a C3H/HeJ mouse with alopecia areata. The strain bears MHC haplotype H2-k.

This clone was recorded a few times. Genes here carry mouse names. The CDR3 end is not reached by the read, which stops 4 residues before it; the germline J gene fills it in. The rearrangement links TRBV13-3 to TRBJ2-1; 11 nucleotides align to TRBD1. Germline CDR1 and CDR2: NNHDY and SYVADS. This CDR3 spans 16 amino acids. The ends lost 4 bases at V and 0 bases at J; junction bases unmatched: 3. The sequenced CDR3 bases are TGTGCCAGCAGTTGGACAGGGGGCCCTAACTATGCT. Translated, it gives CASSWTGGPNYA. The full CDR3 is CASSWTGGPNYAEQFF.

This clone was seen a handful of times. Mouse names are used for the genes. The read halts 4 residues ahead of the CDR3 end, with the missing end drawn from the germline J gene. J is TRBJ2-7 and V is TRBV13-1; the D gene is possibly TRBD2 (6 bases). The CDR3 sequence is 14 residues long. Germline loops: CDR1 NSHNY, CDR2 SYGAGN. The CDR3 sequence is CASSGPGLPYEQYF. CDR3 DNA (partial): TGTGCCAGCAGTGGTCCGGGACTACCTTAT.

This clone was recorded a few times. Mouse names are used for the genes. Sequencing ends 4 residues short of the CDR3 end; the germline J gene provides the rest. V and J are TRBV5 and TRBJ2-3, with no clear D. CDR1 and CDR2 (germline): LGHNA, YNLKQL (reference sequence). V was cut by 0 bases and J by 0 bases, with 7 bases left in between. The length of the CDR3 is 15 residues. The CDR3 DNA, read in part, is TGTGCCAGCAGCCAAGACAAACCTAGTGCAGAA. Translated: CASSQDKPSAE. The full CDR3 protein is CASSQDKPSAETLYF.

As for this clone: Genes here carry mouse names. The CDR3 extends 4 residues past the end of the read, so its final part is completed from the germline J gene. The sample has other DNA sequences that encode this CDR3 too. The chain joins TRBV1 to TRBJ2-2; 10 bases line up with TRBD2. This CDR3 contains 15 residues. V lost 4 bases to trimming and J lost 2 bases; unmatched junction nucleotides: 1. Germline values: CDR1 NSQYPW, CDR2 LRSPGD (reference sequence). CDR3 sequence reads: CTCSVTGGNTGQLYF. CDR3 DNA, as far as it was read: TGCACCTGCAGTGTGACTGGGGGGAACACCGGG.

This clone was observed a few times. The gene names here belong to mouse. Sequencing ends 4 residues short of the CDR3 end; the germline J gene provides the rest. At the DNA level, this CDR3 is encoded by other sequences in the same sample as well. The chain has TRBV1 and TRBJ2-5; D may be TRBD1 (6 bases). Germline CDR1 is NSQYPW and CDR2 is LRSPGD (reference sequence). The CDR3 is made up of 15 amino acids. The V end lost 1 base, the J end lost 1 base, and 9 bases lay between the germline ends. This CDR3 reads CTCSAARGDQDTQYF. Partial CDR3 DNA: TGCACCTGCAGTGCAGCCAGGGGAGACCAAGAC. Complete variable domain (other parts from reference TRBV1 and TRBJ2-5): VTLLEQNPRWRLVPRGQAVNLRCILKNSQYPWMSWYQQDLQKQLQWLFTLRSPGDKEVKSLPGADYLATRVTDTELRLQVANMSQGRTLYCTCSAARGDQDTQYFGPGTRLLVL.

On this clone: The gene symbols are mouse symbols. Read coverage stops 4 residues before the CDR3 terminus; the germline J gene supplies the remainder. The chain couples TRBV2 to TRBJ2-1, with TRBD2 identical over 9 bases. CDR3 length: 16 residues. CDR1 and CDR2 from the germline V gene are LGHNA and YSYQKL. Trimming took 0 bases from V and 3 from J; bases not matched to a gene: 3. The part of the CDR3 DNA that was read is TGTGCCAGCAGCCAAGATCTGGGGGGGGCCTATGCT. It yields the protein CASSQDLGGAYA. The entire CDR3 protein reads CASSQDLGGAYAEQFF.

With respect to this clone: Germline and genes here are mouse. The observed sequence ends 4 residues before the CDR3 terminus, with the missing tail filled in from the germline J gene. The same CDR3 can be traced to other DNA sequences in this sample. The chain is built from TRBV17 and TRBJ2-5; perhaps TRBD1 as D (6 bases). The germline V and J ends were trimmed by 3 bases and 0 bases, with 7 bases remaining between them. This CDR3 is built from 14 residues. CDR1 is MNHDT, CDR2 YYDKIL, per germline. The sequenced part of the CDR3 DNA is TGTGCTAGCAGTAGGGACAGAAACCAAGAC. Residues: CASSRDRNQD. The entire CDR3 is CASSRDRNQDTQYF. The whole variable domain, remainder taken from reference TRBV17 and TRBJ2-5, is DTTVKQNPRYKLARVGKPVNLICSQTMNHDTMYWYQKKPNQAPKLLLFYYDKILNREADTFEKFQSSRPNNSFCSLYIGSAGLEYSAMYLCASSRDRNQDTQYFGPGTRLLVL.

With respect to this clone: Mouse names are used for the genes. Coverage ceases 4 residues before the CDR3 finishes, and the germline J gene fills in the end. The chain has TRBV1 and TRBJ1-2, with TRBD1 matching 10 bases. After removal of 3 bases from V and 2 bases from J, the junction contained 3 bases not matched to a gene. Per germline, CDR1 NSQYPW and CDR2 LRSPGD (reference sequence). The CDR3 consists of 15 residues. The sequenced CDR3 bases are TGCACCTGCAGTGCCTCGACAGGGGGCAACTCC. The encoded protein is CTCSASTGGNS. The complete CDR3 sequence is CTCSASTGGNSDYTF.

This clone was detected only a few times. All gene names here are mouse names. The read ends 4 residues early relative to the CDR3; the germline J gene fills the gap. The J gene is TRBJ2-4, the V gene TRBV31; 10 nucleotides align to TRBD2. The CDR3 consists of 15 residues. V was pared by 8 bases and J by 0 bases, with 8 bases of the junction left unmatched. Per germline, CDR1 GKSSPN and CDR2 SITVG. The CDR3 DNA, read in part, is TGTGCCGCTTCGGACTGGGGGTCTAGTCAAAAC. Its translation: CAASDWGSSQN. The entire CDR3 protein is CAASDWGSSQNTLYF. Full variable domain (missing parts from reference TRBV31 and TRBJ2-4): AQTIHQWPVAEIKAVGSPLSLGCTIKGKSSPNLYWYWQATGGTLQQLFYSITVGQVESVVQLNLSASRPKDDQFILSTEKLLLSHSGFYLCAASDWGSSQNTLYFGAGTRLSVL.

As for this clone: Gene names are mouse gene names. The missing CDR3 end, 4 residues past where the read stops, is filled in from the germline J gene. The genes are TRBV13-1 and TRBJ2-4, with D possibly being TRBD1 (6 bases). Germline CDR1 NSHNY, CDR2 SYGAGN. This CDR3 has 14 residues. Trimming removed 3 bases at V and 1 base at J, with 9 bases between. CDR3 amino acids: CASSVTGRQNTLYF. CDR3 DNA, as far as it was read: TGTGCCAGCAGTGTCACAGGGCGTCAAAAC.

As for this clone: A much bigger clone sits one base away, suggesting this may be a read error. The gene symbols are mouse symbols. The read comes to an end 4 residues before the CDR3 does, leaving the germline J gene to fill in the end. This CDR3 is also generated by other DNA sequences in the sample. This chain joins TRBV13-1 and TRBJ2-3; 7 bases are shared with TRBD1. CDR1 and CDR2 from the germline V gene are NSHNY and SYGAGN. This CDR3 is built from 15 residues. J was trimmed by 1 base and V by 0 bases; bases with no gene match: 2. The CDR3 region is CASSDDRGGAETLYF. The sequenced part of the CDR3 DNA is TGTGCCAGCAGTGATGACAGGGGTGGTGCAGAA.

This clone was detected many times. The listed genes are named as in mouse. Other nucleotide sequences in the sample specify the same CDR3. The CDR3 sequence: CASSLTTNSDYTF. CDR3 DNA, as far as it was read: TGTGCCAGCTCTCTTACAACAAACTCC. The rearrangement uses TRBV12-1 and TRBJ1-2; D ambiguous. The observed sequence ends 4 residues before the CDR3 terminus, with the missing tail filled in from the germline J gene. V lost 1 base and J lost 0, with 5 bases in between. CDR3 size: 13 residues. CDR1 and CDR2 from the germline V gene are SGHSN and HYEKVE.

This clone turned up a few times. Gene names are mouse gene names. The read falls 4 residues short of the CDR3 end, and the missing part is taken from the germline J gene. This chain links TRBV19 with TRBJ1-1; possibly TRBD1 for D (5 bases). The CDR3 is made up of 15 amino acids. CDR1 FNHDT and CDR2 SITEND come from the germline V gene (reference sequence). Trimming pared 0 bases from V and 1 base from J, leaving 10 bases between. CDR3 residues: CASSIVRTINTEVFF. CDR3 DNA, as far as it was read: TGTGCCAGCAGTATAGTTCGGACAATAAACACA.

About this clone: Mouse gene names and germline throughout. With the read ending 4 residues before the CDR3 end, the germline J gene is used to fill in that end. This rearrangement joins TRBV5 to TRBJ2-2, with TRBD2 matching over 8 bases. This CDR3 comprises 15 residues. Germline values: CDR1 LGHNA, CDR2 YNLKQL (reference sequence). V trimming: 4 bases; J trimming: 3 bases; junction bases outside the gene matches: 4. The chain's CDR3 is CASSPGGAYTGQLYF. The sequenced part of the CDR3 DNA is TGTGCCAGCAGCCCCGGGGGGGCATACACCGGG.

Only a few counts were recorded for this clone. Germline and genes: mouse. Sequencing ends 4 residues short of the CDR3 end; the germline J gene provides the rest. This sequence joins TRBV13-2 and TRBJ2-7; D uncertain. Trimming cost V 2 bases and J 0 bases, with 12 bases left between them. The CDR3 runs to 15 residues. The germline gives CDR1 NNHNN, CDR2 SYGAGS (reference sequence). This chain's CDR3 is CASGDQAIPSYEQYF. Partial CDR3 DNA: TGTGCCAGCGGTGACCAGGCCATCCCCTCCTAT.

With respect to this clone: Genes here carry mouse names. The read is 4 residues too short to cover the CDR3 end, so that end is filled in from the germline J gene. The V and J genes are TRBV1 and TRBJ1-1; 8 nucleotides match TRBD1. The CDR3 contains 13 residues. Germline V CDR1 and CDR2: NSQYPW, LRSPGD (reference sequence). The sequenced CDR3 bases are TGCACCTGCAGTGTCCTGACAGGGGCA. Translation: CTCSVLTGA. The entire CDR3 protein reads CTCSVLTGAEVFF.

On this clone itself: Germline and genes: mouse. The read terminates 4 residues ahead of where the CDR3 ends, so the germline J gene completes it. Other DNA sequences in the sample encode the same CDR3. This chain links TRBV1 with TRBJ2-7; TRBD2 might be the D (7 bases). Germline-derived CDR1 and CDR2 are NSQYPW and LRSPGD (reference sequence). This CDR3 is built from 14 residues. The CDR3 DNA, read in part, is TGCACCTGCAGTGCAGTCCTGGGGGCTTAT. This codes for CTCSAVLGAY. The CDR3 as a whole reads CTCSAVLGAYEQYF.

This clone has just a few counts. The germline and genes are mouse ones. The sequenced fragment ends 4 residues before the CDR3 boundary, so the rest is inferred from the germline J gene. Different DNA sequences within this sample yield the same CDR3. The chain has TRBV13-1 and TRBJ2-5, with unresolved D. This CDR3 comprises 13 residues. Germline assignment: CDR1 NSHNY and CDR2 SYGAGN. Incomplete CDR3 DNA: TGTGCCAGCAGTGATGATTGGGTAGAC. Translating it yields CASSDDWVD. The full CDR3 protein is CASSDDWVDTQYF.

This clone was detected a few times. The genes and germline here are from mouse. Coverage ceases 4 residues before the CDR3 finishes, and the germline J gene fills in the end. The rearrangement uses TRBV13-1 and TRBJ1-1; D unclear. This CDR3 region has 13 residues. Germline CDR1 and CDR2: NSHNY and SYGAGN. Here the CDR3 reads CASSDGRQTEVFF. CDR3 bases read: TGTGCCAGCAGTGATGGGAGACAAACA.

In this sample, this clone turned up a few times. Any gene name here is a mouse gene name. Read coverage stops 4 residues before the CDR3 terminus; the germline J gene supplies the remainder. Other DNA sequences from this sample encode an identical CDR3 as well. The chain employs TRBV5 and TRBJ2-7; D is perhaps TRBD2 (5 bases). The CDR3 runs to 12 residues. CDR1 and CDR2 from the germline V gene are LGHNA and YNLKQL (reference sequence). The sequenced CDR3 bases are TGTGCCAGCAGCCCGACTGAATAT. Translating it yields CASSPTEY. Given in full, the CDR3 is CASSPTEYEQYF.

A word on this clone: Mouse germline and gene names are used. The read finishes 4 residues shy of the CDR3 end, and the germline J gene is used to complete it. V and J are TRBV13-1 and TRBJ2-4, with no clear D. This CDR3 is built from 13 residues. Germline CDR1 NSHNY, CDR2 SYGAGN. V lost 1 base, J lost 2 bases, and 5 bases lay in between. The CDR3 sequence is CASSDYNQNTLYF. The CDR3 DNA, read in part, is TGTGCCAGCAGTGATTACAATCAAAAC.

Of note for this clone: All gene names here are mouse names. The read ends 3 residues early relative to the CDR3; the germline J gene fills the gap. The chain employs TRBV5 and TRBJ1-6, with a weak D call TRBD1 (6 bases). TRBJ1-6 qualifies as an ORF whose function is uncertain. Germline V lookup: CDR1 LGHNA, CDR2 YNLKQL (reference sequence). The CDR3 runs to 16 residues. Between the trimmed V and J ends, which lost 0 bases and 4 bases, there was a span of 10 bases. Partial CDR3 DNA: TGTGCCAGCAGCCAAGATCAGGGACAATATAATTCGCCC. Amino acids: CASSQDQGQYNSP. The full CDR3 is CASSQDQGQYNSPLYF.

Concerning this clone itself: The listed genes are named as in mouse. The DNA ends 4 residues before the CDR3 does, and the rest of the CDR3 is filled in from the germline J gene. The V call is TRBV31, the J call TRBJ2-1, with 13 bases lining up with TRBD2. V lost 1 base and J lost 6; bases outside the gene matches: 6. This CDR3 is 16 amino acids long. CDR1 is GKSSPN and CDR2 is SITVG in the germline V gene. The CDR3 sequence: CAWSQGLGGLGAEQFF. Partial CDR3 DNA: TGTGCCTGGAGTCAAGGACTGGGGGGGCTAGGTGCT.

With respect to this clone: Each gene name is a mouse one. The read gets to within 4 residues of the CDR3 end, and the germline J gene fills in the rest. V and J are TRBV13-1 and TRBJ2-7, with D perhaps TRBD2 (5 bases). Germline V gives CDR1 NSHNY, CDR2 SYGAGN. The V gene lost 0 bases and the J gene lost 3 bases, with 10 bases spanning the gap. This CDR3 is 14 amino acids long. Incomplete CDR3 DNA: TGTGCCAGCAGTGATGTTTGGGGAATCTAT. Translating gives CASSDVWGIY. The CDR3 in its entirety is CASSDVWGIYEQYF.

There are a few counts of this clone. It may be a read error: a sequence one base away is much more abundant. Germline and genes here are mouse. The read halts 4 residues ahead of the CDR3 end, with the missing end drawn from the germline J gene. Other DNA sequences in the sample encode the same CDR3. The chain joins TRBV13-1 to TRBJ2-1; 9 bases line up with TRBD2. Per the germline V gene, CDR1 is NSHNY and CDR2 is SYGAGN. There are 15 residues in the CDR3. Trimming cost V 1 base and J 2 bases; bases outside gene matches: 1. CDR3 DNA, as far as it was read: TGTGCCAGCAGTGATCTGGGGGGGGACTATGCT. Translating it yields CASSDLGGDYA. The whole CDR3 region reads CASSDLGGDYAEQFF.

Concerning this clone itself: Germline and genes here are mouse. The CDR3 is cut off 4 residues early in the read; its end comes from the germline J gene. The genes are TRBV19 and TRBJ1-1; TRBD1 matches 7 bases. The CDR3 covers 15 residues. J was trimmed by 0 bases and V by 1 base; bases with no gene match: 3. Germline V gene lookup returns CDR1 FNHDT and CDR2 SITEND (reference sequence). The CDR3 bases that were read are TGTGCCAGCAGTATACCCGGGACAGCAAACACA. This translates into CASSIPGTANT. The whole CDR3 protein reads CASSIPGTANTEVFF.

This clone was seen a few times. Gene names are mouse gene names. The CDR3 end is not reached by the read, which stops 4 residues before it; the germline J gene fills it in. The chain employs TRBV13-3 and TRBJ2-2; D ambiguous. The CDR3 loop spans 14 amino acids. V gave up 2 bases and J gave up 0 bases, with 5 bases separating them. Germline loops: CDR1 NNHDY, CDR2 SYVADS. CDR3 bases read: TGTGCCAGCAGTGAGACACCAAACACCGGG. This sequence encodes CASSETPNTG. The complete CDR3 reads CASSETPNTGQLYF.

This clone showed up just a few times. All gene names here are mouse names. Read data end 4 residues before the CDR3 end; the end is taken from the germline J gene. This sample includes further DNA sequences coding for the same CDR3. The gene calls are TRBV19 and TRBJ2-1; 9 nucleotides align to TRBD1. V was clipped by 0 bases and J by 1 base; unmatched bases: 2. The CDR3 totals 16 residues. Germline V gives CDR1 FNHDT, CDR2 SITEND (reference sequence). CDR3 sequence reads: CASSIAGTGNYAEQFF. The part of the CDR3 DNA that was read is TGTGCCAGCAGTATAGCCGGGACAGGGAACTATGCT.

This clone was counted between two and nine times. Genes and germline are mouse. The read comes to an end 4 residues before the CDR3 does, leaving the germline J gene to fill in the end. The identical CDR3 is also encoded by other nucleotide sequences in the sample. The chain employs TRBV19 and TRBJ2-2, with a weak D call TRBD2 (6 bases). V was cut by 4 bases and J by 5 bases, with 9 bases left in between. The CDR3 has 13 amino acids. Per germline, CDR1 FNHDT and CDR2 SITEND (reference sequence). CDR3 DNA (partial): TGTGCCAGCAGTCCCGGGGGGACCGGG. It encodes CASSPGGTG. The CDR3 reads in full as CASSPGGTGQLYF.

About this clone: Genes and germline come from the mouse. With the read ending 4 residues before the CDR3 end, the germline J gene is used to fill in that end. Within the sample, other DNA sequences also encode this same CDR3. The V call is TRBV31, the J call TRBJ2-1; 7 nucleotides align to TRBD1. The CDR3 has 14 amino acids. CDR1 GKSSPN and CDR2 SITVG come from the germline V gene. J gave up 5 bases and V 0 bases, and 4 bases lay outside the gene matches. CDR3 bases read: TGTGCCTGGAGTCTACAGGGGCTGGATGCT. Translating it yields CAWSLQGLDA. The full CDR3 protein reads CAWSLQGLDAEQFF.